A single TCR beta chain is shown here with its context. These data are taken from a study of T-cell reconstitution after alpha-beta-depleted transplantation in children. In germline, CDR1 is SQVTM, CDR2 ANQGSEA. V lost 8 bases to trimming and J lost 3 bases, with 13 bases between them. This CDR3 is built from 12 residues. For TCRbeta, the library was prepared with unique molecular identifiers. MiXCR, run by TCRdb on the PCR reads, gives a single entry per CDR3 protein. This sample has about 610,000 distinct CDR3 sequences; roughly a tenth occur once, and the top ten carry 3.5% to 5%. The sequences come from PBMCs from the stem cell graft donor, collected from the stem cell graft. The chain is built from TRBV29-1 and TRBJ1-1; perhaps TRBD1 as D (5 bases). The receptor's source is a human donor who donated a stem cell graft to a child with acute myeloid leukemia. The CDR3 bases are TGCAGCCTTGTAACAGGCGACACTGAAGCTTTCTTT. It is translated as CSLVTGDTEAFF. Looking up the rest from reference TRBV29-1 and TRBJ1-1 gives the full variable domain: SAVISQKPSRDICQRGTSLTIQCQVDSQVTMMFWYRQQPGQSLTLIATANQGSEATYESGFVIDKFPISRPNLTFSTLTVSNMSPEDSSIYLCSLVTGDTEAFFGQGTRLTVV.